This TCR beta chain was identified during a study of post-analysis software for immune sequencing data. Study summary: Recorded disease courses covered relapsing-remitting, secondary progressive and progressive-relapsing multiple sclerosis. Some patients had no subtype annotation.

Unique-molecular-identifier-tagged TCR beta cDNA libraries were used. Out of 1 to 10 million T cells, about 520,000 cDNA molecules were generated. Via MiXCR, TCRdb re-called the PCR reads, giving one row per CDR3 protein. The data show hundreds of thousands of distinct CDR3 sequences, approximately 60% seen once. Worth noting for this clonotype: Its antigen is not known.

Notes on the study in general: F measure showed strong co-clustering of same-batch samples. TRBV segments more frequent in patients than in controls numbered several and included TRBV5-6, TRBV5-1 and TRBV20-1.

The length of the CDR3 is 11 residues. The V and J ends lost 5 bases and 10 bases respectively, with 12 bases between them. The germline V gene encodes CDR1 SQVTM and CDR2 ANQGSEA. This rearrangement joins TRBV29-1 to TRBJ2-1; maybe TRBD1 (6 bases). The origin of this receptor is a girl aged 2-10 years with multiple sclerosis. Material: blood. The CDR3 DNA follows: TGCAGCGTTACAGGGACCAGGGAGCAGTTCTTC. This codes for CSVTGTREQFF.